The rows below give T cell receptor beta chains drawn from one sample of a study of CD8 T cells in Susac syndrome. TCRdb passed the immunoSEQ multiplex PCR reads through MiXCR, listing each CDR3 protein once. The table records approximately 270,000 distinct CDR3 sequences, roughly 93% of them present only once. What was sequenced was CD4+ T cells from PBMCs. The receptor set was obtained from a human donor with multiple sclerosis. CDR3s leave out the opening cysteine and the closing phenylalanine or tryptophan.

J gene,V gene,CDR3 protein
TRBJ1-2,TRBV15,ATSLGAAVDGYT
TRBJ2-3,TRBV20-1,SARDGLPSAQY
TRBJ2-6,TRBV5-6,ASSLDGGRYSGANVLT
TRBJ1-1,TRBV5-1,ASSLTGTVEAF
TRBJ1-3,TRBV10-3,AISETGPSSGNTIY
TRBJ1-6,TRBV4-1,ASSQETFTPGRGVSPLH
TRBJ2-5,TRBV6-6,ASSYVSSQETQY
TRBJ1-5,TRBV2,ASSTGGPQH
TRBJ1-2,TRBV20-1,SASTVSVGGGYT
TRBJ2-5,TRBV6-1,ASNSDAYQETQY
TRBJ2-7,TRBV2,ASSAYEQY
TRBJ2-1,TRBV29-1,SVEPGLGTAYNEQF
TRBJ1-2,TRBV3-1,ASSQRGFENGYT
TRBJ1-5,TRBV5-8,ASSWGRDSNQPQH
TRBJ1-1,TRBV6-1,ASSEHQTGTDTEAF
TRBJ2-7,TRBV10-2,ASSQRSVEVYEQY
TRBJ2-7,TRBV28,ASSFVGGARYEQY
TRBJ2-5,TRBV6-5,ASSYGPGNRAGETQY
TRBJ1-1,TRBV20-1,SASRDSGNTEAF
TRBJ1-2,TRBV11-1,ASSRENNYGYT
TRBJ1-5,TRBV12-3/TRBV12-4,ASSLSGVNSNQPQH
TRBJ1-2,TRBV20-1,SARDPRTNGYT
TRBJ1-5,TRBV19,ASSIDPGGIQPQH
TRBJ2-7,TRBV20-1,SARDWDGRNEQY
TRBJ2-2,TRBV29-1,SVLVYLGLTGELF
TRBJ2-3,TRBV6-4,ASSVEASGGTDTQY
TRBJ1-1,TRBV5-6,ASSLGLGVNTEAF
TRBJ1-1,TRBV28,ASSLPGDHTEAF
TRBJ2-3,TRBV19,ASSIEATIDTQY
TRBJ2-7,TRBV10-2,ASSDRNNYEQY
TRBJ2-7,TRBV5-1,ASSWDGKYEQY
TRBJ2-3,TRBV6-1,ASSEGSGGADTQY
TRBJ2-1,TRBV5-1,ASSPQGYEQF
TRBJ2-7,TRBV11-1,APQKGDSYEQY
TRBJ2-5,TRBV4-2,ASSQDPGAGETQY
TRBJ1-5,TRBV25-1,ASSEADQPQH
TRBJ1-2,TRBV3-1,ASSQGDGMGGYGYT
TRBJ1-1,TRBV29-1,SVDREDTEAF
TRBJ1-2,TRBV18,ASSPPQRLYGYT
TRBJ2-1,TRBV5-1,ASSSMGDYSYNEQF
TRBJ1-2,TRBV12-3/TRBV12-4,ASSPRIRVAYGYT
TRBJ1-5,TRBV12-3/TRBV12-4,ASNRGGAYQPQH
TRBJ1-5,TRBV3-1,ASSLRGDGNQPQH
TRBJ2-7,TRBV6-1,ASTKGREQY
TRBJ1-3,TRBV29-1,SVENAGAGENTIY
TRBJ2-1,TRBV19,ASSIPPGTSGNNEQF
TRBJ1-1,TRBV20-1,SPTVGRNTEAF
TRBJ2-6,TRBV5-1,ASSSVTGVTGANVLT
TRBJ2-2,TRBV20-1,SAREGGGYTGELF
TRBJ2-5,TRBV6-1,ASRTSVAGGTPRETQY
TRBJ2-1,TRBV6-1,ASRDVRRGEQF
TRBJ2-5,TRBV24-1,ATSDPTGGVETQY
TRBJ1-2,TRBV30,AWSVSGAGPGYT